This TCR beta chain stems from a study of tumor-infiltrating lymphocytes in localized non-small cell lung cancer. Looking at the study overall: From each patient, both tumor and uninvolved lung, non-adjacent to tumor, were sampled. Study-level findings and limits: TCRbeta sequencing showed higher T cell infiltration in tumors than uninvolved lung. No link was found between tumor T-cell fraction and recurrence-free survival.

The CDR3 length is 15 residues. CDR1 is SGHVS, CDR2 FQNEAQ, per germline. V lost 3 bases to trimming and J lost 9 bases, with 18 bases between them. Assay used: immunoSEQ multiplex PCR; TCRdb lists only in-frame clones, some missing. The repertoire consists of about 16,000 clones, with around 75% occurring once and the leading ten covering 8.5% to 9.5%. Turning to this clone: Its antigen is undetermined.

This clonotype originated in a human donor with non-small cell lung cancer. The chain employs TRBV7-8 and TRBJ2-1; maybe TRBD1 (6 bases). Sequences were obtained from lung tumor tissue. This CDR3 reads CASSFTGLRDGEQFF. CDR3 in DNA: TGTGCCAGCAGCTTTACAGGGCTCCGGGACGGTGAGCAGTTCTTC. The variable domain in full, with the rest retrieved from reference TRBV7-8 and TRBJ2-1, is GAGVSQSPRYKVAKRGQDVALRCDPISGHVSLFWYQQALGQGPEFLTYFQNEAQLDKSGLPSDRFFAERPEGSVSTLKIQRTQQEDSAVYLCASSFTGLRDGEQFFGPGTRLTVL.